There are a few counts of the clone carrying this T cell receptor (beta chain). Its antigen is not known. Assay used: immunoSEQ multiplex PCR; TCRdb lists only in-frame clones, some missing. Found here are over a thousand clones, roughly 12% of them singletons; the top ten hold under 6%. The data stem from a study of tumour-infiltrating T cells in Burkitt lymphoma. Across the study: This cohort included all epidemiological subtypes of Burkitt lymphoma. Productive clonality predicted overall and progression-free survival.

Whole-study results and caveats: Several public clonotypes were shared across many Burkitt lymphoma patients.

CDR1 WSHSY and CDR2 SAAADI come from the germline V gene. The CDR3 totals 15 residues. V was pared by 5 bases and J by 1 base, with 5 bases of the junction left unmatched. The receptor's source is a human donor with Burkitt lymphoma. The chain couples TRBV10-2 to TRBJ2-7; TRBD1 agrees at 10 bases. Sequenced input: tumor tissue. The CDR3 region is CASSNGQGGSYEQYF. In DNA, the CDR3 is TGCGCCAGCAGTAACGGACAGGGGGGATCCTACGAGCAGTACTTC.